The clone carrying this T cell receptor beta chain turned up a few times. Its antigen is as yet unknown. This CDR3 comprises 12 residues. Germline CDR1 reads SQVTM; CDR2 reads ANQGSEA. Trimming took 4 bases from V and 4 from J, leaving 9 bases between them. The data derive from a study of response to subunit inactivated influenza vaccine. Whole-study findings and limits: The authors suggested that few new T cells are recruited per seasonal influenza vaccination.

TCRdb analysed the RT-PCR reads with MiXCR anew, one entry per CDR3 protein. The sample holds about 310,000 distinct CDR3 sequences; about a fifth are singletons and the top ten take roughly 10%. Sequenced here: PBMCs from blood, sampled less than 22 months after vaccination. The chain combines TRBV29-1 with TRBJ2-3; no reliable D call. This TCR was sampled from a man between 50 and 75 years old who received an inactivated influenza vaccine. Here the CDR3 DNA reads TGCAGCGTTGTCCTCGGAGCAGATACGCAGTATTTT. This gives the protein CSVVLGADTQYF.